Sequencing of this TCR beta chain was carried out in a study of cytomegalovirus exposure and HLA in healthy donors. As to this clone: Its antigen is currently unknown. Other DNA sequences of this sample code for an identical CDR3.

General observations from the study: For TCR beta chains, V- and J-gene trimming was later linked to a missense DCLRE1C variant. Most sequenced TCRs were rare (though some public TCRs occurred in many donors). Previously analyzed data showed that most TCR beta V segments were productive at a frequency of about 90% or about 30%.

The germline gives CDR1 LGHNA, CDR2 YNFKEQ. Trimming removed 3 bases from V and 4 bases from J; junction bases left unmatched: 12. CDR3 length: 17 residues. PCR primers comprised 60 Vbeta and 13 Jbeta primers. TCRdb's table, derived via immunoSEQ multiplex PCR, lists solely in-frame clones and lacks some. The profile shows roughly 100,000 clones, 50% to 70% of them singletons. This TCR was recovered from a human donor in good health. The V gene is TRBV4-2, the J gene TRBJ2-7; 10 bases match TRBD2. Sequenced sample: PBMCs. CDR3 in DNA: TGTGCCAGCAGCCAGAGTCTCTCGATAGCGGGAGGTTACGAGCAGTACTTC. This codes for CASSQSLSIAGGYEQYF.